The 22 T cell receptor beta chains reported below all come from one sample, sequenced in a study of control samples from healthy donors and cancer patients (dated by TCRdb to about 2020). The library relied on the immunoSEQ multiplex PCR assay. TCRdb holds this immuneACCESS table with in-frame rearrangements only. Some clones are missing; in checked studies, unresolved V genes explain under half, and the rest has no known cause. The sample table contains 90,000 to 100,000 clones; only one count was recorded for over 60% of them. The ten most abundant clones make up 10% to 13% of the sample. Input material: blood. Source of these receptors: a woman in her twenties or thirties in good health.

This chain links TRBV12-5 with TRBJ2-5; weak D call: TRBD1 (5 bases). The CDR3 has 12 residues. Trimming took 5 bases from V and 5 from J, leaving 9 bases between them. Germline CDR1 LGHNT, CDR2 FRNRAP. This chain's CDR3 is CASGPGWETQYF. DNA for the CDR3: TGTGCTAGTGGTCCAGGGTGGGAGACCCAGTACTTC.

This CDR3 is CAISEGGPYGYTF. Here the CDR3 DNA reads TGTGCCATCAGTGAGGGAGGGCCCTATGGCTACACCTTC. The chain links TRBV10-3 to TRBJ1-2; D unclear. V lost 2 bases, J lost 4 bases, and 8 bases lay in between. The CDR3 is 13 amino acids. Germline lookup yields CDR1 ENHRY and CDR2 SYGVKD.

J is TRBJ2-2 and V is TRBV5-4, with D possibly being TRBD1 or TRBD2 (5 bases each). The CDR3 contains 16 residues. V shed 4 bases and J shed 0 bases, with 13 bases lying between them. The germline CDR1 and CDR2 sequences are SGHNT and YYREEE (reference sequence). CDR3 in DNA: TGTGCCAGCAGCCTGGTGGGGGTTCCGAACACCGGGGAGCTGTTTTTT. It yields the protein CASSLVGVPNTGELFF.

This rearrangement joins TRBV19 to TRBJ2-5; 8 nucleotides line up with TRBD1. The CDR3 runs to 13 residues. V dropped 10 bases and J dropped 4; count of bases not matched to a gene: 8. Germline V lookup: CDR1 LNHDA, CDR2 SQIVND (reference sequence). CDR3 DNA sequence: TGTGCCACCAGGACAGGGAAGGGAGAGACCCAGTACTTC. Its translation: CATRTGKGETQYF.

This chain uses TRBV6-1 with TRBJ2-3; tentatively, D is TRBD2 (7 bases). The CDR3 spans 15 residues. Germline values: CDR1 MNHNS, CDR2 SASEGT. The V and J ends lost 3 bases and 2 bases respectively, with 12 bases between them. CDR3 region: CASSDMGGPTDTQYF. In DNA form, the CDR3 reads TGTGCCAGCAGTGACATGGGGGGGCCCACAGATACGCAGTATTTT.

The V gene is TRBV7-3, the J gene TRBJ1-3; D ambiguous. The germline V gene has CDR1 SGHTA and CDR2 FQGTGA. The V gene lost 4 bases and the J gene lost 0 bases, with 4 bases spanning the gap. CDR3 length equals 13 residues. For the CDR3, the DNA is TGTGCCAGCAGCTCATTCTCTGGAAACACCATATATTTT. It encodes CASSSFSGNTIYF.

The V and J genes are TRBV11-2 and TRBJ2-3, with 8 bases aligning to TRBD1. Germline CDR1 is SGHAT and CDR2 is FQNNGV. The V and J ends lost 5 bases and 4 bases, in that order; junction bases with no gene match: 5. This CDR3 has 14 residues. The CDR3 protein is CASSPRQGPDTQYF. The CDR3, as DNA: TGTGCCAGCAGCCCCAGACAGGGGCCAGATACGCAGTATTTT.

The gene calls are TRBV18 and TRBJ1-2; the D is unclear. With 5 bases removed from V and 2 bases from J, the gap between germline ends came to 6 bases. Germline assignment: CDR1 KGHSH and CDR2 LQKENI. The CDR3 runs 12 residues. The CDR3: CASSDGNYGYTF. CDR3 coding DNA: TGTGCCAGCTCAGACGGAAACTATGGCTACACCTTC.

The chain couples TRBV6-5 to TRBJ1-5; TRBD1 matches at 7 bases. Per the germline V gene, CDR1 is MNHEY and CDR2 is SVGAGI. The CDR3 is 14 residues long. The V gene end was trimmed by 6 bases and the J gene end by 7 bases; junction bases not matched to a gene: 9. The CDR3 loop is CASRGGGAGQPQHF. CDR3 nucleotide sequence: TGTGCCAGCAGAGGAGGGGGCGCGGGGCAGCCCCAGCATTTT.

The V and J genes are TRBV4-3 and TRBJ1-6; D gene uncertain. This CDR3 region has 13 residues. The V end was cut by 0 bases, the J end by 9 bases, with 6 bases between. The germline V gene has CDR1 LGHNA and CDR2 YSLEER. The DNA of the CDR3 is TGCGCCAGCAGCCAAGAACTGGGTTCACCCCTCCACTTT. The encoded protein is CASSQELGSPLHF.

The chain has TRBV5-6 and TRBJ1-2; D is unresolved. CDR3 length equals 15 residues. V lost 0 bases to trimming and J lost 7 bases, with 16 bases between them. CDR1 and CDR2 (germline): SGHDT, YYEEEE. This CDR3 reads CASSLGGLRTFGYTF. CDR3 DNA: TGTGCCAGCAGCTTGGGAGGACTAAGGACGTTTGGCTACACCTTC.

The rearrangement joins TRBV18 to TRBJ2-6, with D uncertain. The CDR3 consists of 18 residues. The V gene's germline CDR1 is KGHSH and CDR2 LQKENI. Trimming took 3 bases from V and 1 from J, leaving 16 bases between them. The CDR3, as DNA: TGTGCCAGCTCACCCACCTTATCACTCTTTTCTGGGGCCAACGTCCTGACTTTC. Translation gives CASSPTLSLFSGANVLTF.

The CDR3 DNA is TGTGCCAGCAGCCAAGGATTTGGGGGGCGTACTGAAGCTTTCTTT. It codes for CASSQGFGGRTEAFF. This sequence joins TRBV4-2 and TRBJ1-1, with D possibly TRBD1 on 6 matching bases. CDR1 and CDR2 from the germline V gene are LGHNA and YNFKEQ. CDR3 size: 15 residues. Trimming took 1 base from V and 5 from J, leaving 14 bases between them.

This chain connects TRBV6-2 or TRBV6-3 to TRBJ2-6, with 12 bases fitting TRBD2. J gave up 4 bases and V 5 bases, and 9 bases lay outside the gene matches. This CDR3 spans 18 amino acids. The germline V gene has CDR1 MNHEY and CDR2 SVGEGT. The CDR3 sequence: CASSTPLAGGNGANVLTF. For the CDR3, the DNA is TGTGCCAGCAGTACCCCACTAGCGGGGGGAAACGGGGCCAACGTCCTGACTTTC.

This chain joins TRBV4-1 and TRBJ2-3; D might be TRBD1 or TRBD2, each matching 7 bases. The CDR3 is 16 amino acids. The V gene lost 1 base and the J gene lost 3 bases, with 14 bases spanning the gap. Germline values: CDR1 MGHRA, CDR2 YSYEKL. CDR3 nucleotide sequence: TGCGCCAGCAGCCAAGGGGACCAGGGGGGGACAGATACGCAGTATTTT. This gives the protein CASSQGDQGGTDTQYF.

The chain carries TRBV19 and TRBJ2-3; D possibly uses TRBD1 or TRBD2 (5 bases each). The CDR3 is 16 amino acids. Germline loops: CDR1 LNHDA, CDR2 SQIVND (reference sequence). V shed 1 base and J shed 0 bases, with 11 bases lying between them. The CDR3 DNA follows: TGTGCCAGTAGTATAGCCGGGACCGATAGCACAGATACGCAGTATTTT. Amino acids: CASSIAGTDSTDTQYF.

The chain links TRBV3-1 (or the pseudogene TRBV3-2) to TRBJ2-5; D call uncertain. V lost 0 bases and J 6 bases, leaving 8 bases between the germline ends. This CDR3 region has 13 residues. Per germline, CDR1 LGHDT and CDR2 YNNKEL (reference sequence). The CDR3 bases are TGTGCCAGCAGCCAAGATTTCAAGAAGACCCAGTACTTC. This sequence encodes CASSQDFKKTQYF.

V and J are TRBV7-2 and TRBJ1-1; TRBD1 is a possible D gene (5 bases). The CDR3 covers 14 residues. The V and J ends lost 8 bases and 4 bases respectively, with 17 bases between them. Germline V gives CDR1 SGHTA, CDR2 FQGNSA. CDR3 coding DNA: TGTGCCAGCGGACCCTGGGGGGGTGGCACTGAAGCTTTCTTT. Its translation is CASGPWGGGTEAFF.

The genes are TRBV23-1 and TRBJ1-2; no definite D call. TRBV23-1 carries the ORF label, with uncertain function. V lost 5 bases to trimming and J lost 4 bases, with 14 bases between them. CDR3 length: 14 residues. The CDR3 is CASSLGQESYGYTF. The CDR3 DNA sequence: TGCGCCAGCAGTTTAGGGCAGGAGAGCTATGGCTACACCTTC.

The J gene is TRBJ2-1, the V gene TRBV6-5; 11 positions match TRBD1. From germline, CDR1 is MNHEY and CDR2 SVGAGI. The CDR3 contains 16 residues. The ends lost 4 bases at V and 8 bases at J; junction bases unmatched: 10. The CDR3 protein is CASSSYRDRGFYEQFF. The CDR3 region has the DNA TGTGCCAGCAGTTCGTACCGGGACAGGGGGTTCTATGAGCAGTTCTTC.

The rearrangement uses TRBV29-1 and TRBJ2-2; 7 bases map to TRBD1. Germline V gene sequence: CDR1 SQVTM, CDR2 ANQGSEA. V gave up 8 bases and J gave up 2 bases; unmatched junction bases: 8. This CDR3 region has 14 residues. In DNA form, the CDR3 reads TGCAGCATTAGACAGGGCGGAAACACCGGGGAGCTGTTTTTT. This codes for CSIRQGGNTGELFF.

The chain employs TRBV18 and TRBJ1-1; no clear D gene. CDR1 and CDR2 from the germline V gene are KGHSH and LQKENI. The CDR3 extends over 13 amino acids. Trimming removed 4 bases at V and 7 bases at J, with 13 bases between. The chain's CDR3 is CASSQNSLLEAFF. For the CDR3, the DNA is TGTGCCAGCTCACAGAACAGCCTTCTTGAAGCTTTCTTT.